Sequencing of this T cell receptor beta chain was carried out in a study of CD8 T cells in ankylosing spondylitis. This clonotype was seen ten or more times. Its cognate antigen is unknown. There are 13 residues in the CDR3. Trimming stripped 5 bases from V and 2 bases from J, with 10 bases between. Germline assignment: CDR1 DFQATT and CDR2 SNEGSKA (reference sequence). Findings of the study overall: Ankylosing spondylitis blood appeared to be characterized by a TCR beta motif of roughly eight highly homologous variants.

Using quantitative 5'-RACE with molecular barcodes, the authors made TCR beta libraries. TCRdb reanalysed the 5' RACE reads using MiXCR and keeps one entry per CDR3 protein. The table lists around 890,000 distinct CDR3 sequences, 12% of them singletons, with about 0.49% in the top ten. The chain employs TRBV20-1 and TRBJ2-1, with a possible D match to TRBD2 (6 bases). The TCR originated in a male donor with ankylosing spondylitis. The sequencing input was blood, either unsorted or a sorted T cell fraction (not recorded which). CDR3 in amino acids: CSAPGTAYNEQFF. As DNA, the CDR3 is TGCAGTGCTCCCGGGACTGCCTACAATGAGCAGTTCTTC.